The entry that follows covers one T cell receptor beta chain sequence. What this receptor recognizes is not known. No base quality values were provided; no much bigger clone lies one nucleotide off. Collaborating institutions collected whole blood in K2EDTA tubes following their own protocols. For TCRbeta analysis, collaborators shipped samples as frozen whole blood, isolated PBMCs, or DNA extracted from either of those sample types. CDR1 and CDR2, per the germline V gene, are MNHEY and SVGEGT. The CDR3 runs 18 residues from the cysteine to the phenylalanine. The entry retains the CDR3 DNA only, 54 bases that are in frame from base 1. The V end gives up 5 bases and the J end 3 bases, leaving 14 bases in the junction not matched to a gene. The sample belongs to a study of blood T cell repertoires in COVID-19 (dated by TCRdb to the early 2020s). Study-wide context: Samples from collaborators originated in the United States, Italy and Spain and spanned both the acute and convalescent phases of COVID-19. The material from the prospective study consisted of cDNA or gDNA derived from T cells, B-cell-depleted T cells, or PBMCs. The dataset comprised deeply sampled blood TCRbeta repertoires from subjects exposed to, actively infected with, or recovered from COVID-19. The repertoires were made available in a free public database intended to serve as a resource for research on the immune response to SARS-CoV-2. Samples were obtained from the ongoing ImmuneRACE study (first 160 participants) and from about 1,300 subjects provided by 6 global collaborators. A de-identified subject ID, COVID-19 status, age in years and sex were almost always included in the sample metadata. Where available, HLA class I and class II types were taken from metadata supplied by the sample provider and were not determined by assay-based typing. Broader findings and caveats from the paper: The amount of clinical and demographic metadata varied by source and participant and was provided uncurated.

The immunoSEQ Assay, a bias-controlled multiplex PCR, was used to amplify TCRbeta CDR3 regions from genomic DNA. The original pipeline was this. Within the assay, amplification of reference gene primers was used to estimate how many nucleated cells each sample contained. To quantify the absolute abundance of each unique TCRbeta CDR3 rearrangement, sequence reads were collapsed and filtered. Productive Simpson clonality was computed per sample as the square root of Simpson's diversity index over productive rearrangements. TCRdb carries this immuneACCESS record with in-frame sequences only. Its versions omit some clonotypes, under half of them owing to an unresolved V gene in the studies checked, with the rest unexplained. V and J calls and clone size are given by that table; D and trimming were obtained from the DNA. For this sample there are roughly 99,000 clones; 79% appear just once. Around a sixth of the sample is held by the ten biggest clonotypes.

The clonotype originates from a woman older than 75 with active or convalescent COVID-19. The rearrangement combines TRBV6-2 or TRBV6-3 with TRBJ2-7, and 12 junction bases match TRBD2. Sequencing used peripheral blood. The CDR3 in this case is CASSLPGLAGSQRYEQYF. The nucleotide sequence reads as follows: TGTGCCAGCAGTCTGCCCGGACTAGCGGGATCTCAGCGCTACGAGCAGTACTTC.